The 31 T cell receptor beta chains below were found in one sample sequenced in a study of T-cell memory formation after mild COVID-19 (dated by TCRdb to about 2021). The method behind the library was 5' RACE. The sequencing machine was an Illumina NovaSeq 6000. TCRdb ran its own pipeline on the public reads, namely fastp trimming at Q25 and MiXCR clone calling, and kept in-frame beta chains. Records with the same CDR3 protein are collapsed into one entry carrying the most frequent genes and DNA. Across this sample there are over 400,000 distinct CDR3 sequences, with less than 25% seen only once. The ten largest clonotypes hold around 12% of the sample. The specimen sequenced was PBMCs or a T cell subset sorted from them (not recorded which). These receptors came from an adult woman who had mild COVID-19 (a few samples of this study predate the infection). The sample titles of this study are shuffled in the database, so cell type and time point are left out; the donor was told from shared clones.

The genes are TRBV12-3 or TRBV12-4 and TRBJ2-2, with a weak D call TRBD2 (5 bases). Between the trimmed V and J ends, which lost 7 bases and 5 bases, there was a span of 11 bases. The CDR3 is 13 residues long. The CDR3 coding sequence is TGTGCCAGCACTACTCCGGGGACCGGGGAGCTGTTTTTT. Amino acids: CASTTPGTGELFF.

The chain joins TRBV5-1 to TRBJ2-7, with D perhaps TRBD1 (6 bases). Trimming removed 2 bases from V and 4 bases from J, with 19 bases in between. Germline V gene data show CDR1 as SGHRS and CDR2 as YFSETQ. This CDR3 region has 16 residues. The CDR3 nucleotides read TGCGCCAGCAGCTTCAGGCAGGGGCAAAGTAGGTACGAGCAGTACTTC. It is translated as CASSFRQGQSRYEQYF.

This clonotype has a count of ten or more. V is TRBV2 and J is TRBJ2-7; a possible D gene is TRBD2 (6 bases). Germline-derived CDR1 and CDR2 are SNHLY and FYNNEI. The CDR3 length is 16 residues. Trimming took 6 bases from V and 0 from J, leaving 18 bases between them. CDR3 nucleotides: TGTGCCAGCAGCCGCCGGGAGCGGCCGAGCTCCTACGAGCAGTACTTC. Its protein is CASSRRERPSSYEQYF. The complete variable domain, with remaining parts taken from reference TRBV2 and TRBJ2-7, reads EPEVTQTPSHQVTQMGQEVILRCVPISNHLYFYWYRQILGQKVEFLVSFYNNEISEKSEIFDDQFSVERPDGSNFTLKIRSTKLEDSAMYFCASSRRERPSSYEQYFGPGTRLTVT.

The chain employs TRBV30 and TRBJ2-7; 9 bases fit TRBD1. CDR1 and CDR2 from the germline V gene are GTSNPN and SVGIG (reference sequence). The CDR3 runs to 15 residues. V lost 0 bases to trimming and J lost 2 bases; unmatched junction nucleotides: 5. The CDR3 reads CAWSVGDRATYEQYF. The CDR3 nucleotides are TGTGCCTGGAGTGTCGGGGACAGGGCGACCTACGAGCAGTACTTC.

This clonotype was counted only a few times. The chain couples TRBV12-3 or TRBV12-4 to TRBJ2-1; TRBD2 aligns across 8 bases. Trimming removed 5 bases from V and 6 bases from J; junction bases left unmatched: 9. The CDR3 runs to 15 residues. CDR3 nucleotides: TGTGCCAGCAGTGCGGGGACTAGGGTTCTCAATGAGCAGTTCTTC. This gives the protein CASSAGTRVLNEQFF.

The chain joins TRBV11-2 to TRBJ2-7; a possible D gene is TRBD2 (5 bases). Trimming removed 6 bases at V and 0 bases at J, with 12 bases between. Germline V CDR1 and CDR2: SGHAT, FQNNGV. CDR3 length equals 14 residues. The CDR3 loop reads CASRSAAVSYEQYF. In DNA form, the CDR3 reads TGTGCCAGCAGATCCGCAGCGGTCTCCTACGAGCAGTACTTC.

The V gene is TRBV4-2, the J gene TRBJ1-2; weak D call: TRBD1 (6 bases). Trimming shortened V by 1 base and J by 5 bases, and 14 bases separated the two germline ends. Germline V gene data show CDR1 as LGHNA and CDR2 as YNFKEQ. This CDR3 is 15 amino acids long. The CDR3 nucleotides are TGTGCCAGCAGCCAAGGGTCCGGACAGAGATATGGCTACACCTTC. Its protein product is CASSQGSGQRYGYTF.

The CDR3 nucleotides are TGTGCCACCTCGATTTATGGGGACTATGGCTACACCTTC. It is translated as CATSIYGDYGYTF. The genes are TRBV7-9 and TRBJ1-2; D remains unclear. CDR1 and CDR2 (germline): SEHNR, FQNEAQ (reference sequence). The ends were cut back, 10 bases at V and 3 bases at J, with 15 bases in the middle. This CDR3 has 13 residues.

The CDR3, as DNA: TGTGCCAGCAGCGGCTCGGGGGCTGGTGAGCAGTTCTTC. Residues: CASSGSGAGEQFF. V is TRBV7-2 and J is TRBJ2-1, with D perhaps given as TRBD1 or TRBD2 (6 bases each). V was clipped by 5 bases and J by 9 bases, with 14 bases between them. Germline V gene lookup returns CDR1 SGHTA and CDR2 FQGNSA. The CDR3 has 13 residues. Full variable domain (outside the CDR3, taken from reference TRBV7-2 and TRBJ2-1): GAGVSQSPSNKVTEKGKDVELRCDPISGHTALYWYRQSLGQGLEFLIYFQGNSAPDKSGLPSDRFSAERTGGSVSTLTIQRTQQEDSAVYLCASSGSGAGEQFFGPGTRLTVL.

The sample holds a few counts of this clonotype. This chain uses TRBV20-1 with TRBJ2-3; unclear D gene. Trimming cost V 3 bases and J 0 bases, with 13 bases left between them. There are 15 residues in the CDR3. The germline V gene encodes CDR1 DFQATT and CDR2 SNEGSKA (reference sequence). The CDR3, as DNA: TGCAGTGCTAGCGCACCCGGCCTTAGCACAGATACGCAGTATTTT. Amino acids: CSASAPGLSTDTQYF.

The chain employs TRBV20-1 and TRBJ2-2; the D is unclear. Germline CDR1 reads DFQATT; CDR2 reads SNEGSKA (reference sequence). This CDR3 comprises 14 residues. With 4 bases removed from V and 4 bases from J, the gap between germline ends came to 13 bases. DNA for the CDR3: TGCAGTGCTAAGTCTCCGAGAGTCACCGGGGAGCTGTTTTTT. This codes for CSAKSPRVTGELFF.

The chain uses TRBV7-3 and TRBJ2-3; 11 positions match TRBD2. The CDR3 is 17 residues long. The trim removed 1 base at V and 2 bases at J, leaving 5 bases unmatched. Germline V gene sequence: CDR1 SGHTA, CDR2 FQGTGA. CDR3 protein: CASSLRGTSGTTDTQYF. In nucleotides, the CDR3 is TGTGCCAGCAGCTTAAGAGGGACTAGCGGTACCACAGATACGCAGTATTTT.

The chain recombines TRBV6-5 with TRBJ1-1; 8 bases fit TRBD1. The V and J ends lost 9 bases and 4 bases, in that order; junction bases with no gene match: 10. The germline V gene encodes CDR1 MNHEY and CDR2 SVGAGI. This CDR3 contains 14 residues. CDR3: CASQRTGSGTEAFF. Written as DNA, the CDR3 is TGTGCCAGTCAGAGGACAGGGAGTGGCACTGAAGCTTTCTTT.

This clonotype has only a few counts. CDR3 bases: TGTGCCACCAGAACAGGTTTTCCCGGGGAGCTGTTTTTT. Protein product: CATRTGFPGELFF. This sequence joins TRBV15 and TRBJ2-2; TRBD1 is a possible D gene (5 bases). Trimming took 6 bases from V and 6 from J, leaving 11 bases between them. CDR3 length: 13 amino acids. The germline V gene encodes CDR1 LNHNV and CDR2 YYDKDF (reference sequence).

This clonotype was seen only a few times. The chain has TRBV25-1 and TRBJ1-4, with TRBD1 matching over 12 bases. V shed 3 bases and J 8 bases; nucleotides not matched to a gene: 4. The CDR3 contains 15 residues. Looked up from germline, CDR1 is MGHDK and CDR2 is SYGVNS. Here the CDR3 reads CASSDPGQGAEKLFF. CDR3 coding DNA: TGTGCCAGCAGTGACCCGGGACAGGGGGCCGAAAAACTGTTTTTT.

In this sample, this clonotype turned up a few times. The genes are TRBV11-2 and TRBJ2-7; the D gene is possibly TRBD1 (5 bases). Germline CDR1 reads SGHAT; CDR2 reads FQNNGV. The CDR3 is made up of 16 amino acids. The V end was cut by 5 bases, the J end by 1 base, with 18 bases between. Here the CDR3 reads CASSTIRFRGSYEQYF. CDR3 nucleotides: TGTGCCAGCAGCACCATTCGGTTTAGGGGTTCCTACGAGCAGTACTTC.

This clonotype was detected a few times. The chain carries TRBV2 and TRBJ2-7; 8 bases are shared with TRBD2. Germline V gene sequence: CDR1 SNHLY, CDR2 FYNNEI. This CDR3 spans 14 amino acids. Germline trimming cut 4 bases from V and 3 bases from J; bases unmatched to any gene: 5. CDR3: CASSVGTRVYEQYF. The CDR3 nucleotides read TGTGCCAGCAGTGTCGGGACTAGAGTCTACGAGCAGTACTTC.

This clonotype occurred once. The genes are TRBV20-1 and TRBJ2-5; tentative D call: TRBD2 (6 bases). V gave up 7 bases and J gave up 3 bases, with 24 bases separating them. Germline V CDR1 and CDR2: DFQATT, SNEGSKA (reference sequence). This CDR3 spans 16 amino acids. The CDR3 loop is CSVSLTGRGSKETQYF. For the CDR3, the DNA is TGCAGTGTTTCCTTGACCGGGAGAGGCTCCAAAGAGACCCAGTACTTC.

This chain links TRBV6-5 with TRBJ1-5, with 8 positions matching TRBD1. J gave up 9 bases and V 5 bases, and 12 bases lay outside the gene matches. The CDR3 loop spans 15 amino acids. The germline V gene encodes CDR1 MNHEY and CDR2 SVGAGI. CDR3 sequence (DNA): TGTGCCAGCAGTCACCCAGACAGGGGTCATATGCCCCAGCATTTT. Translating it yields CASSHPDRGHMPQHF.

The chain couples TRBV7-9 to TRBJ1-4; 7 bases map to TRBD1. Germline-derived CDR1 and CDR2 are SEHNR and FQNEAQ (reference sequence). The V gene end was trimmed by 4 bases and the J gene end by 4 bases; junction bases not matched to a gene: 15. This CDR3 comprises 18 residues. As DNA, the CDR3 is TGTGCCAGCAGCTCGGGGACAGTCACCGGAGGGTTTAATGAAAAACTGTTTTTT. It codes for CASSSGTVTGGFNEKLFF.

This clonotype has just a few counts. The chain couples TRBV5-1 to TRBJ2-4; D might be TRBD1 or TRBD2, each matching 5 bases. V shed 2 bases and J shed 2 bases, with 8 bases lying between them. The germline CDR1 and CDR2 sequences are SGHRS and YFSETQ. The CDR3 runs 14 residues. The DNA for the CDR3 is TGCGCCAGCAGCTTTGAGGGGACCAAAAACATTCAGTACTTC. Translating it yields CASSFEGTKNIQYF. Complete variable domain (other parts from reference TRBV5-1 and TRBJ2-4): KAGVTQTPRYLIKTRGQQVTLSCSPISGHRSVSWYQQTPGQGLQFLFEYFSETQRNKGNFPGRFSGRQFSNSRSEMNVSTLELGDSALYLCASSFEGTKNIQYFGAGTRLSVL.

This chain uses TRBV6-5 with TRBJ2-1, with D possibly TRBD1 on 5 matching bases. CDR1 and CDR2 from the germline V gene are MNHEY and SVGAGI. Deletions cut 5 bases from V and 7 bases from J, with 18 bases between. The CDR3 consists of 15 residues. This CDR3 is CASSRTGPRSNEQFF. CDR3 nucleotide sequence: TGTGCCAGCAGTCGAACAGGTCCCCGCAGTAATGAGCAGTTCTTC.

The chain combines TRBV10-3 with TRBJ1-6; D perhaps matches TRBD1 (6 bases). The CDR3 is 15 residues long. Looked up from germline, CDR1 is ENHRY and CDR2 is SYGVKD. Trimming removed 6 bases from V and 8 bases from J, with 17 bases in between. The CDR3 loop is CAISGTGTRHSPLHF. The CDR3, as DNA: TGTGCCATCAGCGGAACCGGGACACGGCATTCACCCCTCCACTTT.

This clonotype has only a few counts. The chain uses TRBV2 and TRBJ2-5, with D tentatively TRBD2 (5 bases). There are 15 residues in the CDR3. CDR1 SNHLY and CDR2 FYNNEI come from the germline V gene. V was clipped by 1 base and J by 2 bases, with 11 bases between them. CDR3 nucleotides: TGTGCCAGCAGTGAAGGCGGGTTCGGACAAGAGACCCAGTACTTC. Its protein product is CASSEGGFGQETQYF.

This clonotype has a handful of counts. The chain links TRBV24-1 to TRBJ2-5; 12 positions match TRBD2. The CDR3 has 17 residues. V lost 4 bases, J lost 5 bases, and 10 bases stayed unmatched. In germline, CDR1 is KGHDR, CDR2 SFDVKD. CDR3 region: CATSDSGLAGSAETQYF. In nucleotides, the CDR3 is TGTGCCACCAGTGACTCGGGACTAGCGGGTAGCGCGGAGACCCAGTACTTC.

This clonotype has only a few counts. The J gene is TRBJ2-7, the V gene TRBV15; 8 nucleotides align to TRBD1. Germline lookup yields CDR1 LNHNV and CDR2 YYDKDF (reference sequence). Unmatched junction bases numbered 9, after V lost 1 base and J lost 4 bases. The CDR3 is made up of 16 amino acids. The CDR3, as DNA: TGTGCCACCAGCAGAGGGCAGGGGGCAGTTGAGTACGAGCAGTACTTC. Protein product: CATSRGQGAVEYEQYF.

Here the CDR3 reads CASSQARGEVDTQYF. For the CDR3, the DNA is TGTGCCAGCAGCCAAGCCCGGGGGGAGGTAGATACGCAGTATTTT. V gene TRBV4-2 combines with J gene TRBJ2-3, with TRBD2 matching 7 bases. The J segment lost 5 bases and the V segment lost 1 base, leaving 6 bases of the junction unmatched. This CDR3 contains 15 residues. CDR1 is LGHNA and CDR2 is YNFKEQ in the germline V gene.

This rearrangement joins TRBV27 to TRBJ2-1; the match to TRBD2 covers 8 bases. The germline gives CDR1 MNHEY, CDR2 SMNVEV (reference sequence). Germline trimming cut 7 bases from V and 4 bases from J; bases unmatched to any gene: 12. The CDR3 spans 16 residues. The chain's CDR3 is CASKTRSSGPYNEQFF. CDR3 DNA: TGTGCCAGCAAAACCCGGTCTAGCGGGCCTTACAATGAGCAGTTCTTC.

This chain connects TRBV6-2 or TRBV6-3 to TRBJ2-5, with D perhaps matching TRBD2 (6 bases). Germline assignment: CDR1 MNHEY and CDR2 SVGEGT. V lost 6 bases and J lost 5, with 16 bases in between. This CDR3 spans 14 amino acids. In nucleotides, the CDR3 is TGTGCCAGCAGACTCACCCGACTAGTCGAGACCCAGTACTTC. Translation: CASRLTRLVETQYF.

This clonotype occurred a few times. This chain joins TRBV5-1 and TRBJ2-2; D is uncertain. V lost 4 bases, J lost 5 bases, and 6 bases lay in between. Germline lookup yields CDR1 SGHRS and CDR2 YFSETQ. This CDR3 spans 12 amino acids. CDR3 bases: TGCGCCAGCAGCCAGCAAACCGGGGAGCTGTTTTTT. Amino acids: CASSQQTGELFF.

This clonotype was counted ten times or more. This chain joins TRBV7-8 and TRBJ2-7; D is unresolved. CDR3 size: 13 residues. The V end lost 5 bases, the J end lost 0 bases, and 8 bases lay between the germline ends. Per the germline V gene, CDR1 is SGHVS and CDR2 is FQNEAQ. CDR3 region: CASSRLSSYEQYF. CDR3 nucleotides: TGTGCCAGCAGCCGTCTAAGCTCCTACGAGCAGTACTTC. The full variable domain, in which reference TRBV7-8 and TRBJ2-7 provide the parts outside the CDR3, is GAGVSQSPRYKVAKRGQDVALRCDPISGHVSLFWYQQALGQGPEFLTYFQNEAQLDKSGLPSDRFFAERPEGSVSTLKIQRTQQEDSAVYLCASSRLSSYEQYFGPGTRLTVT.